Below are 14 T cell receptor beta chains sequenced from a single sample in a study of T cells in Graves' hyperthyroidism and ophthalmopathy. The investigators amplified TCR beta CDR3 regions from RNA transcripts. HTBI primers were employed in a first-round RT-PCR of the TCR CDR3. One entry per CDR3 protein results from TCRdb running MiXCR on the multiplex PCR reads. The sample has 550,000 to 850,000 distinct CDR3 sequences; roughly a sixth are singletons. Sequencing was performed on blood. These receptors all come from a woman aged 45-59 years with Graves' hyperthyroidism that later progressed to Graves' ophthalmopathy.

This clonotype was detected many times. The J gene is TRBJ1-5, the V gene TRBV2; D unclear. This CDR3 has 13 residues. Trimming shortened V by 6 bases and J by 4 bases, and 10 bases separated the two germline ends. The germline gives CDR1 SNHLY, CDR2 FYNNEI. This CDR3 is CASRRTTNQPQHF. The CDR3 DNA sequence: TGTGCCAGCAGGAGGACGACAAATCAGCCCCAGCATTTT.

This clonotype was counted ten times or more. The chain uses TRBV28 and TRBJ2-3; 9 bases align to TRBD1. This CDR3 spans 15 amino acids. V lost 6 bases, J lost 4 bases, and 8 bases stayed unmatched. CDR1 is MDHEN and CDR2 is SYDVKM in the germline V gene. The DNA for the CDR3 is TGTGCCAGCAGGAGCCCGACAGGGGGTCCAGATACGCAGTATTTT. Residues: CASRSPTGGPDTQYF.

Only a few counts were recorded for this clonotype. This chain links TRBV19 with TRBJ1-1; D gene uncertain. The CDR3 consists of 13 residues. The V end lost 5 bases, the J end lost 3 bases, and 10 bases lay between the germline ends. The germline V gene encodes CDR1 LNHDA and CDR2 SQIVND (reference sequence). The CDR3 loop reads CASSPVHDTEAFF. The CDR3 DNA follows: TGTGCCAGTAGTCCCGTTCATGACACTGAAGCTTTCTTT.

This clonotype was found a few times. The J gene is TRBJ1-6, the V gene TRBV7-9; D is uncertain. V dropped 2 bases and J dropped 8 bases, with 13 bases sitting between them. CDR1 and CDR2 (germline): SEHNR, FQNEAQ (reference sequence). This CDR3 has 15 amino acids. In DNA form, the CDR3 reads TGTGCCAGCAGCTTATTCCCAGGCTTGGATTCACCCCTCCACTTT. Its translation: CASSLFPGLDSPLHF.

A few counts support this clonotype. This chain's CDR3 is CASSPRAVISAEAFF. CDR3 sequence (DNA): TGTGCCAGCTCACCAAGGGCTGTAATCAGCGCTGAAGCTTTCTTT. The genes are TRBV18 and TRBJ1-1; the D is unclear. Looked up from germline, CDR1 is KGHSH and CDR2 is LQKENI. The CDR3 has 15 residues. V was pared by 2 bases and J by 6 bases, with 16 bases between.

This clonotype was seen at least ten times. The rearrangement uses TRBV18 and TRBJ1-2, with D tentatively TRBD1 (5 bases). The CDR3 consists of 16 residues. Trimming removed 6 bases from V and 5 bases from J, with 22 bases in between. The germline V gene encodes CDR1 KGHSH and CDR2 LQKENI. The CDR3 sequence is CASSPDSGGLRYGYTF. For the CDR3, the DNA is TGTGCCAGCTCCCCAGACTCGGGGGGTTTACGATATGGCTACACCTTC.

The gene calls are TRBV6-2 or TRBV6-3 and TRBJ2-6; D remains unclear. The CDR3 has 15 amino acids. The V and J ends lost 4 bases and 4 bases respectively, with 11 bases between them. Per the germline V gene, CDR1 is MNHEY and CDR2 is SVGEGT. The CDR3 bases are TGTGCCAGCAGTTCTGGGGTAACCGGGGCCAACGTCCTGACTTTC. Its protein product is CASSSGVTGANVLTF.

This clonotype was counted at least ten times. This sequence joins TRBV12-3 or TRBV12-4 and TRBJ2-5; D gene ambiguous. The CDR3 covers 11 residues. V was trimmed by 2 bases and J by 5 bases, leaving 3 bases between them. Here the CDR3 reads CASSLHETQYF. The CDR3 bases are TGTGCCAGCAGTTTACACGAGACCCAGTACTTC.

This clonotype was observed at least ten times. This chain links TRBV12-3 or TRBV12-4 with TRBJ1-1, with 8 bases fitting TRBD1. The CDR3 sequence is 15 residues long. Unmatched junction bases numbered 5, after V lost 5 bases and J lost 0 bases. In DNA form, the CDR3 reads TGTGCCAGCAGTACCCGGACAGGGTTGAACACTGAAGCTTTCTTT. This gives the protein CASSTRTGLNTEAFF.

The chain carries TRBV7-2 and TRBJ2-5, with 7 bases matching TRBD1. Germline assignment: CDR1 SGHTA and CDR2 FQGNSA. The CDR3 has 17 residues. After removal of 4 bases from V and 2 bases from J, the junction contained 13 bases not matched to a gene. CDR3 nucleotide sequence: TGTGCCAGCAGCTCTAGGGACAGCCGAGCAAAACAAGAGACCCAGTACTTC. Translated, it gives CASSSRDSRAKQETQYF.

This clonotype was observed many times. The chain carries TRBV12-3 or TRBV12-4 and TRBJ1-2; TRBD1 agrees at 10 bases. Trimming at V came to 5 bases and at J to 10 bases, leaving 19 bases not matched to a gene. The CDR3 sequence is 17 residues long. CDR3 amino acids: CASSPPRPGTGASVYTF. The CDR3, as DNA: TGTGCCAGCAGTCCTCCAAGACCCGGGACAGGGGCCAGCGTCTACACCTTC.

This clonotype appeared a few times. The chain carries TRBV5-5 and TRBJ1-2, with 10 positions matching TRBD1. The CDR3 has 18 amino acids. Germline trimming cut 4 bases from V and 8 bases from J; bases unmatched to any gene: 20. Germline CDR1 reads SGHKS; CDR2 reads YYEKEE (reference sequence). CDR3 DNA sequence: TGTGCCAGCAGCCCCGGGACAGGGGTTATTCAATGGAGTTGGGGCTACACCTTC. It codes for CASSPGTGVIQWSWGYTF.

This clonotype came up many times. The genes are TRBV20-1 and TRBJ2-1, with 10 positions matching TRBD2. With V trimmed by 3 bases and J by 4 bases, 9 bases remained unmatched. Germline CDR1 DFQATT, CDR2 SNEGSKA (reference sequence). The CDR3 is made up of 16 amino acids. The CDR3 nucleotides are TGCAGTGCTAGGGCGCTAGCGGGAGAAACATACAATGAGCAGTTCTTC. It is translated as CSARALAGETYNEQFF.

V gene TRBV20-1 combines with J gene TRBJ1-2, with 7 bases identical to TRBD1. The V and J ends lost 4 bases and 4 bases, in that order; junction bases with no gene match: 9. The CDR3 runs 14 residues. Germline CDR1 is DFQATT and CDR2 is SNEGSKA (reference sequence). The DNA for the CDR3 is TGCAGTGCTACCTCAGGGGGGCGCCCCTATGGCTACACCTTC. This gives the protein CSATSGGRPYGYTF.